This TCR beta chain appears in the sequencing data of a study of multiple sclerosis patients with progressive multifocal leukoencephalopathy. Points from the study as a whole: In most PML patients, TRB repertoires appeared less diverse by entropy.

The survey-level immunoSEQ assay was used. Some clones are missing from TCRdb's copy, which holds only in-frame ones; the method was immunoSEQ multiplex PCR. The repertoire has approximately 30,000 clones, about 90% of them found once; the top ten carry approximately 1.4%. From germline, CDR1 is SEHNR and CDR2 FQNEAQ (reference sequence). The length of the CDR3 is 12 residues. V shed 5 bases and J shed 4 bases, with 9 bases lying between them. This clone showed up just a few times. Its target is not known. Time point indicated: approximately twelve months of natalizumab therapy. The chain links TRBV7-9 to TRBJ2-7; no reliable D call. The clonotype originates from a human donor with multiple sclerosis. The sequenced sample was PBMCs, obtained from a patient treated with natalizumab. The CDR3 region is CASSPSTYEQYF. The CDR3, as DNA: TGTGCCAGCAGCCCAAGTACTTACGAGCAGTACTTC.